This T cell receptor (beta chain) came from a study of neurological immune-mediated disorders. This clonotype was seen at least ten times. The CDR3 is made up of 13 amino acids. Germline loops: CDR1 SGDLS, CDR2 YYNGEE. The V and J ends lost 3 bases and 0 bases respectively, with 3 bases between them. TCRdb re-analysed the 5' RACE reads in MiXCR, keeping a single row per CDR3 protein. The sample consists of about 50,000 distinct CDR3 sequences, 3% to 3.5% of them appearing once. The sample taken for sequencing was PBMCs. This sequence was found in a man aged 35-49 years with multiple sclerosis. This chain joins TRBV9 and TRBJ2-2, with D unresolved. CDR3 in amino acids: CASSGPNTGELFF. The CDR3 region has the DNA TGTGCCAGCAGCGGGCCGAACACCGGGGAGCTGTTTTTT.